Below are 13 T cell receptor beta chains sequenced from a single sample in a study of T-cell reconstitution after alpha-beta-depleted transplantation in children. Preparation of the TCRbeta library involved a method that used unique molecular identifiers. TCRdb reprocessed the PCR reads via MiXCR and lists one record per CDR3 protein. The repertoire holds about 78,000 distinct CDR3 sequences, with 12% to 15% as singletons. This specimen was PBMCs, mostly from graft donor cells, taken 180 days after TCRalphabeta/CD19-depleted stem cell transplant. All receptors come from a male patient aged 2 to 9 who had a stem cell transplant for acute lymphoblastic leukemia, so the T cells may come from the graft donor.

The V call is TRBV5-1, the J call TRBJ2-7, with 9 bases lining up with TRBD2. The CDR3 runs 15 residues. V lost 1 base to trimming and J lost 2 bases; unmatched junction nucleotides: 4. From germline, CDR1 is SGHRS and CDR2 YFSETQ. CDR3 protein: CASSLQPSGTYEQYF. CDR3 nucleotide sequence: TGCGCCAGCAGCTTGCAGCCTAGCGGGACCTACGAGCAGTACTTC. Using reference TRBV5-1 and TRBJ2-7 for the parts outside the CDR3, the full variable domain is KAGVTQTPRYLIKTRGQQVTLSCSPISGHRSVSWYQQTPGQGLQFLFEYFSETQRNKGNFPGRFSGRQFSNSRSEMNVSTLELGDSALYLCASSLQPSGTYEQYFGPGTRLTVT.

This chain joins TRBV19 and TRBJ2-1, with TRBD2 matching 9 bases. The CDR3 consists of 18 residues. Germline V gene data show CDR1 as LNHDA and CDR2 as SQIVND (reference sequence). The trim removed 3 bases at V and 3 bases at J, leaving 12 bases unmatched. In DNA, the CDR3 is TGTGCCAGTAGTATCCCAAGTAGCGGGAGAGTATTCTACAATGAGCAGTTCTTC. This translates into CASSIPSSGRVFYNEQFF.

About this clonotype itself: It may be a read error: a sequence one base away is much more abundant. V usage is TRBV20-1 and J usage is TRBJ1-5; weak D call: TRBD1 (5 bases). Germline values: CDR1 DFQATT, CDR2 SNEGSKA (reference sequence). The CDR3 has 15 residues. CDR3 in amino acids: CSGRDSGGGMGPQHF. CDR3 bases: TGCAGTGGTAGAGATTCGGGCGGGGGGATGGGGCCCCAGCATTTT.

In its sample, this clonotype was seen a few times. V gene TRBV4-2 combines with J gene TRBJ1-2; tentatively, D is TRBD1 (6 bases). This CDR3 is 15 amino acids long. Looked up from germline, CDR1 is LGHNA and CDR2 is YNFKEQ. Trimming left V 0 bases short and J 6 bases short, with 14 bases between. CDR3 residues: CASSQEYRALDGYTF. The CDR3 DNA reads TGTGCCAGCAGCCAAGAGTACAGGGCGTTGGATGGCTACACCTTC.

This clonotype showed up just a few times. This chain links TRBV7-9 with TRBJ2-1; 8 bases are shared with TRBD2. Trimming cost V 10 bases and J 7 bases; bases outside gene matches: 6. Germline V gene sequence: CDR1 SEHNR, CDR2 FQNEAQ (reference sequence). CDR3 size: 12 residues. Written as DNA, the CDR3 is TGTGCCACGCCCCGGGGGGGGAATGAGCAGTTCTTC. Translating it yields CATPRGGNEQFF.

The chain uses TRBV11-2 and TRBJ2-7; weak D call: TRBD2 (6 bases). This CDR3 has 14 amino acids. Trimming left V 5 bases short and J 4 bases short, with 15 bases between. CDR1 SGHAT and CDR2 FQNNGV come from the germline V gene. The chain's CDR3 is CASSLGLALYEQYF. In nucleotides, the CDR3 is TGTGCCAGCAGCCTGGGACTTGCCCTTTACGAGCAGTACTTC.

This clonotype appeared a few times. V gene TRBV6-5 combines with J gene TRBJ1-2; a weak D match, TRBD1 (6 bases). Germline CDR1 is MNHEY and CDR2 is SVGAGI. The CDR3 covers 13 residues. Trimming removed 0 bases at V and 8 bases at J, with 10 bases between. The CDR3 reads CASSYSRGQGYTF. DNA for the CDR3: TGTGCCAGCAGTTACTCCAGGGGCCAAGGCTACACCTTC.

On this clonotype itself: A much larger clone differs by one base, so this may be a read error. This chain links TRBV7-2 with TRBJ2-5; no clear D gene. V lost 4 bases and J 1 base, leaving 4 bases between the germline ends. The CDR3 is 12 residues long. Looked up from germline, CDR1 is SGHTA and CDR2 is FQGNSA. CDR3: CASSWTQETQYF. CDR3 DNA: TGTGCCAGCAGCTGGACCCAAGAGACCCAGTACTTC.

This sequence joins TRBV4-3 and TRBJ1-6, with a weak D call TRBD1 (6 bases). Germline V gives CDR1 LGHNA, CDR2 YSLEER. The CDR3 contains 13 residues. Deletions cut 5 bases from V and 10 bases from J, with 12 bases between. The CDR3 bases are TGCGCCAGCAGCGACAGGCTGGGCTCACCCCTCCACTTT. This translates into CASSDRLGSPLHF.

This chain uses TRBV28 with TRBJ1-4; possibly TRBD1 for D (6 bases). Germline V gene data show CDR1 as MDHEN and CDR2 as SYDVKM. CDR3 size: 15 residues. With 8 bases removed from V and 2 bases from J, the gap between germline ends came to 15 bases. The DNA of the CDR3 is TGTGCCAGCTTACAGGGAGGTGTCACTAATGAAAAACTGTTTTTT. Its protein product is CASLQGGVTNEKLFF.

The rearrangement links TRBV6-5 to TRBJ1-6, with 9 nucleotides matching TRBD1. Losses at the gene ends were 3 bases for V and 7 bases for J; bases not matched to a gene: 4. The CDR3 contains 15 residues. The germline gives CDR1 MNHEY, CDR2 SVGAGI. The CDR3 sequence: CASSYAGQGNSPLHF. The CDR3 region has the DNA TGTGCCAGCAGTTATGCGGGACAGGGAAATTCACCCCTCCACTTT.

This clonotype is a singleton in its sample. The rearrangement links TRBV12-3 or TRBV12-4 to TRBJ2-3, with D hard to call. The CDR3 runs 13 residues. With 4 bases removed from V and 2 bases from J, the gap between germline ends came to 7 bases. CDR3 DNA: TGTGCCAGCAGTTCCCTCTCCACAGATACGCAGTATTTT. Amino acids: CASSSLSTDTQYF.

This clonotype was picked up a small number of times. The chain joins TRBV18 to TRBJ1-4; 7 positions match TRBD1. Germline CDR1 and CDR2: KGHSH and LQKENI. The CDR3 is made up of 17 amino acids. Trimming took 2 bases from V and 7 from J; bases not matched to a gene: 13. In DNA form, the CDR3 reads TGTGCCAGCTCACCAACTGGGTGTACCACAGGGGCTGAAAAACTGTTTTTT. Its translation is CASSPTGCTTGAEKLFF.